The subject of this entry is one TCR beta chain. This entry belongs to a study of patients and donors after allogeneic stem cell transplantation. TCRdb recomputed calls from the RT-PCR reads with MiXCR, one row per CDR3 protein. This sample carries approximately 150,000 distinct CDR3 sequences, roughly 35% of them seen once, and the ten largest clones take about 50%. V was trimmed by 5 bases and J by 4 bases, leaving 6 bases between them. CDR3 length: 12 amino acids. This chain connects TRBV12-3 or TRBV12-4 to TRBJ1-5; D ambiguous. The source is a human donor who was either an allogeneic HSCT recipient or a stem cell or donor lymphocyte infusion donor (not recorded which). It is not recorded whose cells these are; they may come from a transplant donor. Sequencing was done on a sample of blood, either unsorted or a sorted T cell fraction (not recorded which). The CDR3 DNA reads as TGTGCCAGCAGTCCCTTAAATCAGCCCCAGCATTTT. Protein: CASSPLNQPQHF.